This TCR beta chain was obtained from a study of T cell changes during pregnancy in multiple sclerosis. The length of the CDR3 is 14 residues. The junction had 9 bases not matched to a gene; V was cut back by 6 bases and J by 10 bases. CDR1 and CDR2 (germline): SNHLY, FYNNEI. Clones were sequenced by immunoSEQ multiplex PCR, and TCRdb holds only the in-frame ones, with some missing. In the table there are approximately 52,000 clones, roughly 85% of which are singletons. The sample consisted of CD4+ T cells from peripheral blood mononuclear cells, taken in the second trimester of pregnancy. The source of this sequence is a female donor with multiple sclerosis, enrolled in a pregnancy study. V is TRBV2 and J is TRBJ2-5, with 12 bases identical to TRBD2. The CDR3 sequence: CASRATSGRGYQYF. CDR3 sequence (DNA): TGTGCCAGCAGAGCGACTAGCGGGAGAGGTTACCAGTACTTC.